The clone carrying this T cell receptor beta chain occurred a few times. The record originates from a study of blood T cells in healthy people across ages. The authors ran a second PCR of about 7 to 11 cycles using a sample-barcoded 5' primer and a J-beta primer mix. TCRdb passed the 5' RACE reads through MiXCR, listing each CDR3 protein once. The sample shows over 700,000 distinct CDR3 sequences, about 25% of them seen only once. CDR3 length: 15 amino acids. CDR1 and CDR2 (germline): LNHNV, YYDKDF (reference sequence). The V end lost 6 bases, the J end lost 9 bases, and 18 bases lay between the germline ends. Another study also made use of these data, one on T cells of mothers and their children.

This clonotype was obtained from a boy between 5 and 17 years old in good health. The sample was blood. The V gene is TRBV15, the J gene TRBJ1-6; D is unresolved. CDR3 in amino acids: CATSPRWPESSPLHF. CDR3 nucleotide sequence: TGTGCCACCAGTCCGCGTTGGCCGGAGAGTTCACCCCTCCACTTT.